This T cell receptor beta chain came from a study of shared T cell receptors in the human thymus. The V gene end was trimmed by 1 base and the J gene end by 6 bases; junction bases not matched to a gene: 13. This CDR3 is 16 amino acids long. Per germline, CDR1 SGDLS and CDR2 YYNGEE. TCRdb keeps only in-frame clones here, not all; method: immunoSEQ multiplex PCR. This sample yields 700,000 or so clones, of which roughly 88% are seen a single time; more than 0.008% belongs to the top ten. These data also featured in a second study, about human thymus T cells.

This TCR was sampled from a girl less than two years old with a congenital heart defect. The chain couples TRBV9 to TRBJ2-7; 7 nucleotides match TRBD2. The sample comprised thymocytes. CDR3 in DNA: TGTGCCAGCAGCGTATCACACATCAGCTGGGGGGGCGAGCAGTACTTC. Amino acid sequence: CASSVSHISWGGEQYF.